This TCR beta chain is from a study of early T cells in non-severe SARS-CoV-2 infection. Individual cDNA molecules were tagged with unique molecular identifiers, the study reported. In TCRdb, the 5' RACE reads were re-called with MiXCR into one record per CDR3 protein. The sample holds more than 20,000 distinct CDR3 sequences, less than 5% seen once. In its sample, this clonotype was seen many times. V lost 4 bases and J lost 3; bases outside the gene matches: 10. CDR3 length equals 16 residues. Germline CDR1 and CDR2: SGHVS and FQNEAQ. V and J are TRBV7-8 and TRBJ2-7; 9 positions agree with TRBD2. The sequence came from an adult who was a healthcare worker with PCR-confirmed SARS-CoV-2 infection or an uninfected control (not recorded which). The sequenced sample consisted of whole blood. The DNA of the CDR3 is TGTGCCAGCAGCTCGTTCAGCTGGACTAGCGTCTACGAGCAGTACTTC. It codes for CASSSFSWTSVYEQYF.